The rows below give T cell receptor beta chains drawn from one sample of a study of response to subunit inactivated influenza vaccine. TCRdb itself ran the RT-PCR reads through MiXCR, one entry per CDR3 protein. This sample has approximately 700,000 distinct CDR3 sequences, with around 14% found just once. The sequencing used PBMCs from blood, collected about 13 days after vaccination. These receptor sequences come from a man in his fifties who received an inactivated influenza vaccine. Each CDR3 is given with its conserved first and last residue. D genes are given only for firm matches. Size values are once, few and many counts, or a class for expanded clones, and some rows have none.

.,TRBJ2-7,14,.,TRBV4-2,TGTGCCAGCAGCCAAGACGGGAATTCCTACGAGCAGTACTTC,CASSQDGNSYEQYF
few,TRBJ2-3,12,.,TRBV28,TGTGCCAGCAGTCCCGGGCTCAACCCGCAGTATTTT,CASSPGLNPQYF
.,TRBJ1-5,16,.,TRBV4-3,TGCGCCAGCAGCCAAGATTTACCTAATAGCAATCAGCCCCAGCATTTT,CASSQDLPNSNQPQHF
.,TRBJ2-5,12,TRBD2,TRBV11-2,TGTGCCAGCAGCCCTACTAGCGAATCCCCGTACTTC,CASSPTSESPYF
.,TRBJ2-4,13,.,TRBV3-1,TGTGCCAGCAGCCAAGCGGGACGCAACATTCAGTACTTC,CASSQAGRNIQYF
few,TRBJ2-3,14,.,TRBV10-3,TGTGCCATCAGTGAGTCTGTCAATACAGATACGCAGTATTTT,CAISESVNTDTQYF
.,TRBJ2-2,13,TRBD2,TRBV7-9,TGTGCCAGCAGCCCTGGACTAGCCGGGGAGCTGTTTTTT,CASSPGLAGELFF
few,TRBJ2-7,12,.,TRBV20-1,TGCAGTGCTAGTAAGGCCGGATACGAGCAGTACTTC,CSASKAGYEQYF
few,TRBJ1-6,13,.,TRBV18,TGTGCCAGCTCACGAGACGCTAATTCACCCCTCCACTTT,CASSRDANSPLHF
few,TRBJ2-7,17,TRBD1,TRBV4-3,TGCGCCAGCAGCCAAGACACCAGGGGGCCTCGGTTCTACGAGCAGTACTTC,CASSQDTRGPRFYEQYF
many,TRBJ1-1,13,TRBD1,TRBV20-1,TGCAGTGCTAGAGATGGACCGGGACAGAAAGCTTTCTTT,CSARDGPGQKAFF
few,TRBJ2-7,15,.,TRBV30,TGTGCCTGGAGTCGTGGTAGCTTATCCTCCTACGAGCAGTACTTC,CAWSRGSLSSYEQYF
few,TRBJ2-7,17,TRBD1,TRBV4-3,TGCGCCAGCAGCCAAGATTTTGAGAGGACAGGGCCCTACGAGCAGTACTTC,CASSQDFERTGPYEQYF
few,TRBJ2-1,13,TRBD2,TRBV20-1,TGCAGTGCCGGGACTAGCGTATTCTATGAGCAGTTCTTC,CSAGTSVFYEQFF
few,TRBJ1-2,16,.,TRBV4-1,TGCGCCAGCAGCCGGGGCGTCCGGGACCTAAACTATGGCTACACCTTC,CASSRGVRDLNYGYTF
.,TRBJ2-7,14,.,TRBV7-2,TGTGCCAGCAGCTTAACCGGACAGCGGTTCGAGCAGTACTTC,CASSLTGQRFEQYF
few,TRBJ1-4,13,.,TRBV4-2,TGTGCCAGCAGCCAAGATCCTCCGGAGAAACTGTTTTTT,CASSQDPPEKLFF
.,TRBJ2-7,15,.,TRBV25-1,TGTGCCAGCAGCCCAGAAGGTAACTCATTACACGAGCAGTACTTC,CASSPEGNSLHEQYF
few,TRBJ1-2,13,.,TRBV6-1,TGTGCCAGCAGTAAACAGGGTCGGAATGGCTACACCTTC,CASSKQGRNGYTF
few,TRBJ2-5,15,TRBD2,TRBV7-2,TGTGCCAGCAGCCCCCGGGGAGGGGCTAGGCAGACCCAGTACTTC,CASSPRGGARQTQYF
few,TRBJ2-7,15,.,TRBV5-1,TGCGCCAGCAGCCGGACGCGGGACACAGCCTACGAGCAGTACTTC,CASSRTRDTAYEQYF
few,TRBJ2-1,15,TRBD2,TRBV14,TGTGCCAGCAGCCTTCAGCGGGGCCCATACAATGAGCAGTTCTTC,CASSLQRGPYNEQFF
few,TRBJ2-5,13,.,TRBV28,TGTGCCAGCAGTTATGGCCTAGCCGAGACCCAGTACTTC,CASSYGLAETQYF
few,TRBJ2-1,16,TRBD1,TRBV6-1,TGTGCCAGCAGTGAATATGGGGACAGCCCCTACAATGAGCAGTTCTTC,CASSEYGDSPYNEQFF
few,TRBJ2-7,15,TRBD2,TRBV4-3,TGCGCCAGCAGCCAAGTAGCGGGAGACGTCTACGAGCAGTACTTC,CASSQVAGDVYEQYF
few,TRBJ2-7,15,TRBD2,TRBV20-1,TGCAGTGCTAGGCGTTTCAGCGGGAGTTCCTACGAGCAGTACTTC,CSARRFSGSSYEQYF
few,TRBJ2-1,16,TRBD2,TRBV4-3,TGCGCCAGCAGCCAAGGACTAGCGGGGATCTACAATGAGCAGTTCTTC,CASSQGLAGIYNEQFF
few,TRBJ2-7,14,.,TRBV18,TGTGCCAGCTCAGTAAACCCGGGACCGAACGAGCAGTACTTC,CASSVNPGPNEQYF
few,TRBJ1-5,18,.,TRBV24-1,TGTGCCACCAGTGACGGACCAGGAACAGGTAATAGCAATCAGCCCCAGCATTTT,CATSDGPGTGNSNQPQHF
few,TRBJ1-1,15,TRBD1,TRBV6-2/TRBV6-3,TGTGCCAGCACATGGACAGGGGAAGGGGGCACTGAAGCTTTCTTT,CASTWTGEGGTEAFF
few,TRBJ1-1,14,.,TRBV12-3/TRBV12-4,TGTGCCAGCAGTTTCCGGACCCAGGGGAGTGCGGCTTTCTTT,CASSFRTQGSAAFF
.,TRBJ2-1,15,.,TRBV12-3/TRBV12-4,TGTGCCAGCAGTTTCCTTCCGGGGGAGTACAATGAGCAGTTCTTC,CASSFLPGEYNEQFF
.,TRBJ1-5,18,TRBD1,TRBV15,TGTGCCACCAGCAGAGACTTTTGGGACAGGGTAATCCATCAGCCCCAGCATTTT,CATSRDFWDRVIHQPQHF
.,TRBJ1-1,16,.,TRBV5-1,TGCGCCAGCAGCCTGGGTGGAGGCTATGGGATAACTGAAGCTTTCTTT,CASSLGGGYGITEAFF
.,TRBJ2-2,15,TRBD1,TRBV6-1,TGTGCCAGTTCCCGTTGGGACAGCTACACCGGGGAGCTGTTCTTT,CASSRWDSYTGELFF